These 24 T cell receptor beta chains were sequenced from one sample in a study of T cell responses to AZD1222 COVID-19 vaccine. Produced via immunoSEQ multiplex PCR; TCRdb's table is partial and in-frame only. The data hold 100,000 to 150,000 clones, with 92% observed a single time. Sequencing was performed on peripheral blood, taken 28 days after the second AZD1222 dose. These receptors came from an adult who received the AZD1222 COVID-19 vaccine.

This sequence joins TRBV30 and TRBJ1-6; D is perhaps TRBD1 (5 bases). V lost 4 bases and J lost 7, with 17 bases in between. The CDR3 is 15 residues long. Germline V lookup: CDR1 GTSNPN, CDR2 SVGIG (reference sequence). CDR3: CAWNGEGLQNSPLHF. In nucleotides, the CDR3 is TGTGCCTGGAACGGTGAGGGGCTACAGAATTCACCCCTCCACTTT. Together with reference TRBV30 and TRBJ1-6, the CDR3 gives the full variable domain: SQTIHQWPATLVQPVGSPLSLECTVEGTSNPNLYWYRQAAGRGLQLLFYSVGIGQISSEVPQNLSASRPQDRQFILSSKKLLLSDSGFYLCAWNGEGLQNSPLHFGNGTRLTVT.

The chain recombines TRBV7-3 with TRBJ2-7, with a tentative D call TRBD1 (5 bases). V lost 4 bases and J 6 bases, leaving 13 bases between the germline ends. The CDR3 extends over 13 amino acids. Germline assignment: CDR1 SGHTA and CDR2 FQGTGA. As DNA, the CDR3 is TGTGCCAGCAGCTCTCGGCAGGGTAGCGAGCAGTACTTC. Translation: CASSSRQGSEQYF.

This chain links TRBV6-1 with TRBJ2-2; tentative D call: TRBD2 (6 bases). Trimming stripped 3 bases from V and 5 bases from J, with 10 bases between. The germline V gene has CDR1 MNHNS and CDR2 SASEGT. This CDR3 has 14 residues. The CDR3: CASSEQGGTGELFF. DNA of the CDR3: TGTGCCAGCAGTGAGCAGGGAGGAACCGGGGAGCTGTTTTTT.

CDR3 in amino acids: CASSELFPEQPQHF. In DNA form, the CDR3 reads TGTGCCAGCAGTGAATTATTCCCCGAGCAGCCCCAGCATTTT. The chain joins TRBV2 to TRBJ1-5; D is unresolved. CDR3 length: 14 residues. The V gene lost 2 bases and the J gene lost 7 bases, with 12 bases spanning the gap. In germline, CDR1 is SNHLY, CDR2 FYNNEI.

The rearrangement uses TRBV18 and TRBJ1-5; D gene unclear. V dropped 6 bases and J dropped 5 bases, with 11 bases sitting between them. From germline, CDR1 is KGHSH and CDR2 LQKENI. The CDR3 totals 13 residues. CDR3: CASSRGVDQPQHF. CDR3 nucleotide sequence: TGTGCCAGCTCGCGCGGCGTAGATCAGCCCCAGCATTTT.

The genes are TRBV28 and TRBJ2-3, with 10 bases that match TRBD2. In germline, CDR1 is MDHEN, CDR2 SYDVKM. CDR3 length: 14 residues. V lost 6 bases to trimming and J lost 2 bases; unmatched junction nucleotides: 2. The CDR3 DNA is TGTGCCAGCAGACTAGCGGGGCACACAGATACGCAGTATTTT. This gives the protein CASRLAGHTDTQYF.

This clone was picked up a small number of times. The gene calls are TRBV5-4 and TRBJ2-3; either TRBD1 or TRBD2 may fit D (5 bases each). Germline loops: CDR1 SGHNT, CDR2 YYREEE (reference sequence). The length of the CDR3 is 15 residues. V was trimmed by 6 bases and J by 2 bases, leaving 16 bases between them. The CDR3 region has the DNA TGTGCCAGCACCCCACGGGACCTCTCCACAGATACGCAGTATTTT. It encodes CASTPRDLSTDTQYF.

V is TRBV6-2 or TRBV6-3 and J is TRBJ1-4; D is possibly TRBD1 (6 bases). V lost 0 bases, J lost 4 bases, and 15 bases lay in between. CDR3 length: 17 residues. Germline assignment: CDR1 MNHEY and CDR2 SVGEGT. CDR3 nucleotides: TGTGCCAGCAGTTACTCGACAGGCGCTCCCGGTAATGAAAAACTGTTTTTT. Amino acids: CASSYSTGAPGNEKLFF.

The chain couples TRBV12-3 or TRBV12-4 to TRBJ2-7; D call uncertain. V was clipped by 3 bases and J by 4 bases, with 7 bases between them. This CDR3 has 12 amino acids. The CDR3 region is CASSFAGYEQYF. Here the CDR3 DNA reads TGTGCCAGCAGTTTCGCAGGTTACGAGCAGTACTTC.

The rearrangement joins TRBV6-1 to TRBJ2-1; 14 bases match TRBD2. V lost 4 bases, J lost 1 base, and 3 bases stayed unmatched. From germline, CDR1 is MNHNS and CDR2 SASEGT. The CDR3 runs 17 residues. CDR3 DNA sequence: TGTGCCAGCAGTGGGACTAGCGGGAGGAAATCCTACAATGAGCAGTTCTTC. Translated: CASSGTSGRKSYNEQFF.

V is TRBV24-1 and J is TRBJ1-5; 9 bases are a match to TRBD1. Germline values: CDR1 KGHDR, CDR2 SFDVKD. CDR3 length: 15 amino acids. The ends lost 5 bases at V and 3 bases at J; junction bases unmatched: 4. The CDR3 protein is CATSAGTGNNQPQHF. In DNA, the CDR3 is TGTGCCACCAGTGCTGGGACAGGGAACAATCAGCCCCAGCATTTT.

The rearrangement links TRBV3-1 (or the pseudogene TRBV3-2) to TRBJ1-2, with TRBD1 identical over 7 bases. Trimming took 0 bases from V and 5 from J; bases not matched to a gene: 6. Germline assignment: CDR1 LGHDT and CDR2 YNNKEL (reference sequence). The CDR3 spans 15 residues. The CDR3 DNA follows: TGTGCCAGCAGCCAAGATTCGGCAGGGGGGTATGGCTACACCTTC. It yields the protein CASSQDSAGGYGYTF.

The rearrangement links TRBV9 to TRBJ1-2; the D is unclear. The V gene's germline CDR1 is SGDLS and CDR2 YYNGEE. This CDR3 has 15 residues. The ends were cut back, 0 bases at V and 0 bases at J, with 9 bases in the middle. The CDR3 is CASSVGREPNYGYTF. The CDR3 DNA sequence: TGTGCCAGCAGCGTAGGGCGGGAACCTAACTATGGCTACACCTTC.

This chain joins TRBV12-3 or TRBV12-4 and TRBJ1-6; D is uncertain. The CDR3 has 13 amino acids. V lost 9 bases to trimming and J lost 12 bases, with 18 bases between them. The CDR3 reads CASTSAPLVPLHF. The CDR3 DNA is TGTGCCAGTACCTCGGCTCCTCTCGTACCCCTCCACTTT.

The rearrangement joins TRBV19 to TRBJ1-1; 10 bases fit TRBD1. Germline CDR1 reads LNHDA; CDR2 reads SQIVND (reference sequence). The CDR3 runs 17 residues. The V and J ends lost 5 bases and 5 bases, in that order; junction bases with no gene match: 14. The CDR3 sequence is CASSPDRDRGSGTEAFF. The CDR3, as DNA: TGTGCCAGTAGTCCGGACCGGGACAGGGGAAGTGGAACTGAAGCTTTCTTT.

This sequence joins TRBV18 and TRBJ1-1, with 7 bases that match TRBD1. V lost 1 base, J lost 4 bases, and 3 bases stayed unmatched. The CDR3 totals 14 residues. From germline, CDR1 is KGHSH and CDR2 LQKENI. The CDR3 region is CASSPLPGGTEAFF. The CDR3 region has the DNA TGTGCCAGCTCACCACTCCCAGGGGGCACTGAAGCTTTCTTT.

V usage is TRBV27 and J usage is TRBJ1-2; D gene uncertain. The CDR3 is made up of 12 amino acids. Germline values: CDR1 MNHEY, CDR2 SMNVEV (reference sequence). V was pared by 4 bases and J by 5 bases, with 8 bases between. The chain's CDR3 is CASSSNGYGYTF. The CDR3 DNA is TGTGCCAGCAGTTCTAATGGTTATGGCTACACCTTC.

The V call is TRBV6-1, the J call TRBJ2-7, with 8 positions matching TRBD2. In germline, CDR1 is MNHNS, CDR2 SASEGT. The J segment lost 2 bases and the V segment lost 7 bases, leaving 10 bases of the junction unmatched. This CDR3 region has 15 residues. Here the CDR3 reads CASKPGLGSPYEQYF. Here the CDR3 DNA reads TGTGCCAGCAAACCGGGACTAGGGAGTCCCTACGAGCAGTACTTC.

The rearrangement uses TRBV15 and TRBJ2-1; possibly TRBD1 for D (6 bases). The CDR3 consists of 13 residues. V was shortened by 1 base and J by 9 bases, with 10 bases between the two germline ends. Germline-derived CDR1 and CDR2 are LNHNV and YYDKDF (reference sequence). The CDR3 coding sequence is TGTGCCACCAGCAGAGTACAGGGAAGTGAGCAGTTCTTC. Its protein product is CATSRVQGSEQFF. Based on the CDR3 plus reference TRBV15 and TRBJ2-1, the full variable domain is DAMVIQNPRYQVTQFGKPVTLSCSQTLNHNVMYWYQQKSSQAPKLLFHYYDKDFNNEADTPDNFQSRRPNTSFCFLDIRSPGLGDTAMYLCATSRVQGSEQFFGPGTRLTVL.

V is TRBV28 and J is TRBJ1-3, with D perhaps TRBD1 (5 bases). V lost 2 bases and J lost 2, with 7 bases in between. In germline, CDR1 is MDHEN, CDR2 SYDVKM. The CDR3 covers 14 residues. The CDR3 region is CASSLQGTGNTIYF. The DNA for the CDR3 is TGTGCCAGCAGTTTACAGGGCACTGGAAACACCATATATTTT.

The chain links TRBV4-3 to TRBJ1-6, with D possibly matching TRBD1 (5 bases). The CDR3 spans 15 residues. Between the trimmed V and J ends, which lost 0 bases and 5 bases, there was a span of 8 bases. The germline V gene encodes CDR1 LGHNA and CDR2 YSLEER. In DNA form, the CDR3 reads TGCGCCAGCAGCCAAGACCCAGGGAATAATTCACCCCTCCACTTT. This gives the protein CASSQDPGNNSPLHF.

The chain joins TRBV27 to TRBJ1-5; no definite D call. Trimming shortened V by 3 bases and J by 2 bases, and 11 bases separated the two germline ends. Looked up from germline, CDR1 is MNHEY and CDR2 is SMNVEV (reference sequence). The CDR3 runs 15 residues. The CDR3 sequence: CASSFDPAGNQPQHF. CDR3 nucleotide sequence: TGTGCCAGCAGTTTCGATCCTGCGGGCAATCAGCCCCAGCATTTT.

The chain employs TRBV19 and TRBJ1-1, with no clear D. V lost 3 bases, J lost 5 bases, and 13 bases lay in between. The CDR3 runs to 14 residues. Germline loops: CDR1 LNHDA, CDR2 SQIVND (reference sequence). The CDR3 loop is CASSISAHKTEAFF. The CDR3 nucleotides are TGTGCCAGTAGTATTTCGGCACACAAGACTGAAGCTTTCTTT.

The CDR3 nucleotides read TGTGCCAGCAGCGTAGGAAGACTAGCGGGGGGGCCCGGCCCAGAGACCCAGTACTTC. This encodes CASSVGRLAGGPGPETQYF. The chain is built from TRBV9 and TRBJ2-5; 14 nucleotides match TRBD2. This CDR3 is built from 19 residues. The germline V gene has CDR1 SGDLS and CDR2 YYNGEE. Unmatched junction bases numbered 11, after V lost 0 bases and J lost 4 bases.